Listed here are 26 T cell receptor beta chains from one sample, sequenced in a study of cytomegalovirus exposure and HLA in healthy donors. Method: immunoSEQ multiplex PCR; TCRdb's copy keeps in-frame clones and lacks some. The sample includes 100,000 to 150,000 clones, approximately 87% of them seen just once. The sample consisted of PBMCs. These receptors were collected from a woman in her 30s in good health and CMV-seronegative.

The chain recombines TRBV6-6 with TRBJ1-1, with D tentatively TRBD1 (5 bases). V dropped 5 bases and J dropped 4 bases, with 14 bases sitting between them. The CDR3 is 14 residues long. The germline gives CDR1 MNHNY, CDR2 SVGAGI (reference sequence). In DNA, the CDR3 is TGTGCCAGCAGTGACACTTCAGGGATCACTGAAGCTTTCTTT. Residues: CASSDTSGITEAFF.

This clone appeared many times. The V and J genes are TRBV2 and TRBJ1-6, with TRBD1 identical over 8 bases. Trimming took 8 bases from V and 4 from J; bases not matched to a gene: 7. Germline-derived CDR1 and CDR2 are SNHLY and FYNNEI. This CDR3 region has 15 residues. CDR3 amino acids: CASQGQGGYNSPLHF. The CDR3 DNA sequence: TGTGCCAGCCAAGGACAGGGAGGGTATAATTCACCCCTCCACTTT.

The chain is built from TRBV7-2 and TRBJ2-3; TRBD2 matches 12 bases. CDR1 is SGHTA, CDR2 FQGNSA, per germline. The CDR3 is 14 amino acids. V gave up 6 bases and J gave up 6 bases; unmatched junction bases: 4. The CDR3 protein is CASRLGLAGDTQYF. CDR3 coding DNA: TGTGCCAGCAGGCTCGGACTAGCGGGGGATACGCAGTATTTT. The full variable domain, in which reference TRBV7-2 and TRBJ2-3 provide the parts outside the CDR3, is GAGVSQSPSNKVTEKGKDVELRCDPISGHTALYWYRQSLGQGLEFLIYFQGNSAPDKSGLPSDRFSAERTGGSVSTLTIQRTQQEDSAVYLCASRLGLAGDTQYFGPGTRLTVL.

The chain has TRBV7-2 and TRBJ2-7, with no clear D. This CDR3 has 14 residues. From germline, CDR1 is SGHTA and CDR2 FQGNSA. The ends were cut back, 5 bases at V and 0 bases at J, with 11 bases in the middle. CDR3 nucleotide sequence: TGTGCCAGCAGCCGCCTGACAAACTCCTACGAGCAGTACTTC. This sequence encodes CASSRLTNSYEQYF.

The chain carries TRBV7-2 and TRBJ1-1; no clear D. The CDR3 spans 11 residues. Per germline, CDR1 SGHTA and CDR2 FQGNSA. DNA of the CDR3: TGTGCTATTAGGAGGGACACTGAAGCTTTCTTT. Translated, it gives CAIRRDTEAFF.

This chain joins TRBV11-3 and TRBJ2-7; 12 bases match TRBD1. Per the germline V gene, CDR1 is SGHNT and CDR2 is YENEEA. The CDR3 spans 15 residues. J gave up 3 bases and V 4 bases, and 4 bases lay outside the gene matches. The CDR3 loop reads CASSSGTGGFYEQYF. In DNA form, the CDR3 reads TGTGCCAGCAGCTCCGGGACAGGGGGCTTCTACGAGCAGTACTTC.

This clone has a single count. V gene TRBV6-1 combines with J gene TRBJ2-3, with D possibly being TRBD1 (5 bases). Per the germline V gene, CDR1 is MNHNS and CDR2 is SASEGT. The V end was cut by 4 bases, the J end by 5 bases, with 10 bases between. This CDR3 is built from 13 residues. The chain's CDR3 is CASSGQGRDTQYF. The CDR3 DNA reads TGTGCCAGCAGTGGGCAGGGCAGAGATACGCAGTATTTT.

This clone was recorded at least ten times. The V call is TRBV6-1, the J call TRBJ1-1; D is perhaps TRBD1 (6 bases). Germline CDR1 is MNHNS and CDR2 is SASEGT. The CDR3 is made up of 13 amino acids. V lost 8 bases, J lost 1 base, and 11 bases lay in between. CDR3 region: CASSEGGNTEAFF. The CDR3, as DNA: TGTGCCAGCTCCGAAGGGGGGAACACTGAAGCTTTCTTT.

V and J are TRBV9 and TRBJ1-1; D is unclear. V was pared by 0 bases and J by 5 bases, with 14 bases between. Germline loops: CDR1 SGDLS, CDR2 YYNGEE. The CDR3 consists of 15 residues. This CDR3 is CASSVGLGGGTEAFF. In DNA form, the CDR3 reads TGTGCCAGCAGCGTAGGATTAGGAGGCGGGACTGAAGCTTTCTTT.

The rearrangement joins TRBV7-9 to TRBJ2-4; D is possibly TRBD2 (5 bases). This CDR3 has 11 residues. The germline V gene encodes CDR1 SEHNR and CDR2 FQNEAQ (reference sequence). With 2 bases removed from V and 10 bases from J, the gap between germline ends came to 6 bases. The DNA for the CDR3 is TGTGCCAGCAGCTTAACGGGAATTCAGTACTTC. Encoded protein: CASSLTGIQYF.

This clone is a singleton in its sample. The CDR3 DNA follows: TGTGCCAGTAGTATAGTAGGAAGGGGGCGAGGTCAGCCCCAGCATTTT. Amino acid sequence: CASSIVGRGRGQPQHF. This rearrangement joins TRBV19 to TRBJ1-5, with TRBD1 matching 7 bases. The V gene end was trimmed by 1 base and the J gene end by 6 bases; junction bases not matched to a gene: 9. The germline V gene encodes CDR1 LNHDA and CDR2 SQIVND (reference sequence). The CDR3 spans 16 residues.

The V call is TRBV6-6, the J call TRBJ2-7, with D maybe TRBD1 (5 bases). With 6 bases removed from V and 2 bases from J, the gap between germline ends came to 14 bases. The CDR3 has 14 amino acids. CDR1 and CDR2 (germline): MNHNY, SVGAGI (reference sequence). Written as DNA, the CDR3 is TGTGCCAGCAGGCGTCTGACAGCAACCTACGAGCAGTACTTC. It translates to CASRRLTATYEQYF.

This clone was recorded a few times. This sequence joins TRBV7-2 and TRBJ2-1, with D tentatively TRBD2 (7 bases). Germline CDR1 reads SGHTA; CDR2 reads FQGNSA. The V gene lost 5 bases and the J gene lost 2 bases, with 22 bases spanning the gap. This CDR3 spans 18 amino acids. CDR3: CASSPGRSGRGAYNEQFF. The CDR3 bases are TGTGCCAGCAGCCCAGGGAGGTCGGGGAGGGGGGCCTACAATGAGCAGTTCTTC. Looking up the rest from reference TRBV7-2 and TRBJ2-1 gives the full variable domain: GAGVSQSPSNKVTEKGKDVELRCDPISGHTALYWYRQSLGQGLEFLIYFQGNSAPDKSGLPSDRFSAERTGGSVSTLTIQRTQQEDSAVYLCASSPGRSGRGAYNEQFFGPGTRLTVL.

This chain uses TRBV11-3 with TRBJ1-3, with D tentatively TRBD1 (5 bases). V dropped 5 bases and J dropped 0 bases, with 20 bases sitting between them. The CDR3 is made up of 18 amino acids. Germline V lookup: CDR1 SGHNT, CDR2 YENEEA. The CDR3 sequence is CASSTPGGTFSSGNTIYF. The DNA of the CDR3 is TGTGCCAGCAGCACCCCTGGTGGGACTTTCAGCTCTGGAAACACCATATATTTT.

This chain connects TRBV4-3 to TRBJ2-7, with 7 bases lining up with TRBD2. Looked up from germline, CDR1 is LGHNA and CDR2 is YSLEER. There are 11 residues in the CDR3. V was pared by 2 bases and J by 12 bases, with 4 bases of the junction left unmatched. As DNA, the CDR3 is TGCGCCAGCAGCCAAAGGACTAGTGCGTACTTC. Translated, it gives CASSQRTSAYF.

A single count supports this clone. The CDR3: CASSLARGPDNYGYTF. CDR3 nucleotide sequence: TGCGCCAGCAGCTTGGCCAGGGGGCCGGATAACTATGGCTACACCTTC. The chain combines TRBV5-1 with TRBJ1-2; 8 bases align to TRBD1. The CDR3 extends over 16 amino acids. Losses at the gene ends were 0 bases for V and 1 base for J; bases not matched to a gene: 5. CDR1 is SGHRS, CDR2 YFSETQ, per germline.

J is TRBJ1-2 and V is TRBV5-4; 8 bases fit TRBD1. CDR1 and CDR2 (germline): SGHNT, YYREEE (reference sequence). V was pared by 4 bases and J by 7 bases, with 6 bases of the junction left unmatched. The CDR3 loop spans 13 amino acids. This CDR3 reads CASSLTGEGGYTF. CDR3 coding DNA: TGTGCCAGCAGCCTGACAGGGGAAGGTGGCTACACCTTC. Based on the CDR3 plus reference TRBV5-4 and TRBJ1-2, the full variable domain is ETGVTQSPTHLIKTRGQQVTLRCSSQSGHNTVSWYQQALGQGPQFIFQYYREEENGRGNFPPRFSGLQFPNYSSELNVNALELDDSALYLCASSLTGEGGYTFGSGTRLTVV.

CDR3 sequence: CASSLPGQGSIQYF. The CDR3 DNA follows: TGTGCCAGCAGCCTACCCGGACAGGGGAGCATTCAGTACTTC. The chain joins TRBV7-2 to TRBJ2-4; TRBD1 aligns across 9 bases. The germline V gene encodes CDR1 SGHTA and CDR2 FQGNSA. CDR3 size: 14 residues. V gave up 5 bases and J gave up 9 bases; unmatched junction bases: 8. Full variable domain (rest looked up from reference TRBV7-2 and TRBJ2-4): GAGVSQSPSNKVTEKGKDVELRCDPISGHTALYWYRQSLGQGLEFLIYFQGNSAPDKSGLPSDRFSAERTGGSVSTLTIQRTQQEDSAVYLCASSLPGQGSIQYFGAGTRLSVL.

The chain has TRBV19 and TRBJ1-1; TRBD1 agrees at 7 bases. The CDR3 has 14 residues. CDR1 and CDR2 from the germline V gene are LNHDA and SQIVND (reference sequence). Trimming cost V 8 bases and J 0 bases; bases outside gene matches: 6. The CDR3 loop is CASGDRPMNTEAFF. The CDR3 DNA sequence: TGTGCCAGTGGGGACAGACCGATGAACACTGAAGCTTTCTTT.

This chain connects TRBV11-3 to TRBJ2-1; 11 nucleotides agree with TRBD1. Germline V gene data show CDR1 as SGHNT and CDR2 as YENEEA. V was pared by 3 bases and J by 6 bases, with 7 bases of the junction left unmatched. The CDR3 has 16 amino acids. The CDR3 sequence is CASSFLAGTGGNEQFF. The DNA of the CDR3 is TGTGCCAGCAGCTTCCTGGCCGGGACAGGGGGCAATGAGCAGTTCTTC.

The V and J genes are TRBV7-2 and TRBJ2-7, with 9 bases identical to TRBD1. The CDR3 consists of 16 residues. The germline gives CDR1 SGHTA, CDR2 FQGNSA. V trimming: 5 bases; J trimming: 1 base; junction bases outside the gene matches: 9. The chain's CDR3 is CASSLRGDRASYEQYF. CDR3 sequence (DNA): TGTGCCAGCAGCCTACGGGGGGACAGGGCTTCCTACGAGCAGTACTTC.

The rearrangement links TRBV15 to TRBJ1-2; no definite D call. V dropped 4 bases and J dropped 2 bases, with 23 bases sitting between them. Germline V gives CDR1 LNHNV, CDR2 YYDKDF (reference sequence). There are 18 residues in the CDR3. CDR3 DNA: TGTGCCACCAGCACCACATACCGGGAGAAGCTCACAAACTATGGCTACACCTTC. As protein: CATSTTYREKLTNYGYTF.

The chain has TRBV5-1 and TRBJ1-6, with 11 nucleotides matching TRBD1. This CDR3 has 15 amino acids. Losses at the gene ends were 4 bases for V and 6 bases for J; bases not matched to a gene: 3. CDR1 SGHRS and CDR2 YFSETQ come from the germline V gene. CDR3 bases: TGCGCCAGCAGCGGGGGGACAGGGGGTAATTCACCCCTCCACTTT. It specifies CASSGGTGGNSPLHF.

The chain recombines TRBV7-9 with TRBJ1-2; no firm D call. V was cut by 3 bases and J by 4 bases, with 6 bases left in between. CDR1 and CDR2 (germline): SEHNR, FQNEAQ (reference sequence). The CDR3 runs 12 residues. This chain's CDR3 is CASSFFGYGYTF. Here the CDR3 DNA reads TGTGCCAGCAGCTTCTTCGGCTATGGCTACACCTTC.

V gene TRBV9 combines with J gene TRBJ2-5; tentatively, D is TRBD2 (5 bases). This CDR3 has 17 amino acids. V gave up 0 bases and J gave up 0 bases, with 15 bases separating them. Germline values: CDR1 SGDLS, CDR2 YYNGEE. CDR3 DNA: TGTGCCAGCAGCGTAGAAGGGAGTACCTCGTACCAAGAGACCCAGTACTTC. Its protein is CASSVEGSTSYQETQYF.

The chain employs TRBV19 and TRBJ1-1; no reliable D call. Trimming left V 7 bases short and J 0 bases short, with 12 bases between. Germline lookup yields CDR1 LNHDA and CDR2 SQIVND (reference sequence). The CDR3 loop spans 14 amino acids. The CDR3 loop is CASTHRGMNTEAFF. The CDR3 nucleotides read TGTGCCAGTACACATAGAGGCATGAACACTGAAGCTTTCTTT.